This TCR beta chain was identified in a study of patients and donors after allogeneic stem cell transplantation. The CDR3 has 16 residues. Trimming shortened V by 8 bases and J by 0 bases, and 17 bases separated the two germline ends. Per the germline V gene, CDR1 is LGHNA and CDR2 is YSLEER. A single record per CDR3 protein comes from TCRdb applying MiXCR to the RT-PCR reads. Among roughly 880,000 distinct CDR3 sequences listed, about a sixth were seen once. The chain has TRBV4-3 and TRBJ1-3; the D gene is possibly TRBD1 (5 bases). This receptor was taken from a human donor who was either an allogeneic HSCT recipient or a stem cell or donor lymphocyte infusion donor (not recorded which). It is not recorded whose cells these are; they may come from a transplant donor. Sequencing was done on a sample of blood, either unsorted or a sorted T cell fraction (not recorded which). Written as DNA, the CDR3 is TGCGCCAGCTCTCCTTCAGGGTTTGGCTCTGGAAACACCATATATTTT. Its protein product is CASSPSGFGSGNTIYF.